The subject of this entry is one TCR beta chain. This sample is part of a study of blood T cell repertoires in COVID-19. Across the study: COVID-19 samples from acute and convalescent phases originated in the United States, Italy and Spain. T cells, B-cell-depleted T cells, or PBMCs provided the cDNA or gDNA that served as material.

The CDR3 is 14 residues long. The trim removed 7 bases at V and 9 bases at J, leaving 5 bases unmatched. Germline V CDR1 and CDR2: MNHNY, SVGAGI (reference sequence). Authors' processing steps: Nucleated cell counts were estimated from reference gene primer amplification. The repertoire was sequenced with immunoSEQ multiplex PCR; TCRdb's copy has only in-frame clones and lacks some. V and J calls plus clone size are reproduced from that table; the DNA served to infer D and trimming. The sample has around 60,000 clones; approximately 83% are singletons. This chain uses TRBV6-6 with TRBJ1-6; 11 bases are a match to TRBD1. This TCR came from a man between 40 and 49 years old with acute or convalescent COVID-19. Sequencing used peripheral blood. CDR3 nucleotide sequence: TGTGCCAGCAACCCGGGGACAGGGGGTTCACCCCTCCACTTT. Protein sequence: CASNPGTGGSPLHF.